Following are 14 T cell receptor beta chains from one sample sequenced in a study of blood T cell repertoires in COVID-19 (TCRdb year 2020). Library preparation employed the immunoSEQ multiplex PCR assay. Drawn from immuneACCESS, this table holds only the in-frame rearrangements with V and J called that TCRdb kept. Clones are partly lost; checked studies trace under half to an unresolved V gene and leave the rest unexplained. Recorded for this sample are roughly 120,000 clones; roughly 84% of them occurred a single time. The ten top clones hold about 3.8% of the sample. The sample consisted of peripheral blood. Every receptor here comes from a man in his sixties with acute or convalescent COVID-19.

The chain employs TRBV11-2 and TRBJ1-3; D may be TRBD1 (6 bases). This CDR3 region has 17 residues. V was pared by 2 bases and J by 0 bases, with 14 bases between. The V gene's germline CDR1 is SGHAT and CDR2 FQNNGV. CDR3 nucleotides: TGTGCCAGCAGCTTACTGACCCGACAGGCCTCTGGAAACACCATATATTTT. Protein product: CASSLLTRQASGNTIYF.

The chain recombines TRBV29-1 with TRBJ2-5; D might be TRBD1 (6 bases). Germline CDR1 and CDR2: SQVTM and ANQGSEA. Deletions cut 6 bases from V and 4 bases from J, with 18 bases between. The CDR3 is 14 residues long. CDR3 amino acids: CSVQQGGRGETQYF. In nucleotides, the CDR3 is TGCAGCGTCCAACAGGGTGGACGAGGAGAGACCCAGTACTTC. The full variable domain, completed using reference TRBV29-1 and TRBJ2-5, is SAVISQKPSRDICQRGTSLTIQCQVDSQVTMMFWYRQQPGQSLTLIATANQGSEATYESGFVIDKFPISRPNLTFSTLTVSNMSPEDSSIYLCSVQQGGRGETQYFGPGTRLLVL.

The J gene is TRBJ1-5, the V gene TRBV5-4; D is unclear. Germline CDR1 SGHNT, CDR2 YYREEE (reference sequence). The CDR3 extends over 13 amino acids. Trimming removed 0 bases from V and 6 bases from J, with 7 bases in between. The CDR3 bases are TGTGCCAGCAGCTTGGGCCCCGGTCAGCCCCAGCATTTT. Translated, it gives CASSLGPGQPQHF.

The CDR3 coding sequence is TGTGCCAGTAGTTCGTCCGCGGGCCCCCGGAGGGAAGAGACCCAGTACTTC. Its protein is CASSSSAGPRREETQYF. The gene calls are TRBV19 and TRBJ2-5, with a possible D match to TRBD2 (6 bases). Deletions cut 5 bases from V and 3 bases from J, with 22 bases between. Germline CDR1 is LNHDA and CDR2 is SQIVND (reference sequence). The CDR3 consists of 17 residues.

The chain uses TRBV28 and TRBJ2-7; TRBD1 agrees at 9 bases. CDR1 is MDHEN and CDR2 is SYDVKM in the germline V gene. Unmatched junction bases numbered 13, after V lost 5 bases and J lost 2 bases. The CDR3 spans 17 residues. This CDR3 reads CASSTRFDRGLTYEQYF. Written as DNA, the CDR3 is TGTGCCAGCAGTACTCGCTTCGACAGGGGGTTAACCTACGAGCAGTACTTC.

V usage is TRBV7-2 and J usage is TRBJ2-5; D unclear. V was pared by 3 bases and J by 2 bases, with 16 bases between. The CDR3 is made up of 16 amino acids. The V gene's germline CDR1 is SGHTA and CDR2 FQGNSA. This CDR3 is CASSFSTAKRQETQYF. As DNA, the CDR3 is TGTGCCAGCAGCTTTTCGACCGCTAAGAGGCAAGAGACCCAGTACTTC.

The genes are TRBV5-1 and TRBJ2-5, with 11 bases aligning to TRBD2. CDR1 and CDR2 from the germline V gene are SGHRS and YFSETQ. Trimming took 4 bases from V and 5 from J; bases not matched to a gene: 7. The CDR3 contains 15 residues. The CDR3 loop is CASSGIAGGGETQYF. In DNA form, the CDR3 reads TGCGCCAGCAGCGGCATAGCGGGAGGGGGGGAGACCCAGTACTTC.

The V gene is TRBV7-2, the J gene TRBJ2-4; 7 positions match TRBD2. The CDR3 totals 16 residues. J lost 5 bases, V lost 5 bases, and 12 bases had no gene match. The germline V gene encodes CDR1 SGHTA and CDR2 FQGNSA. CDR3 in DNA: TGTGCCAGCAGCCTGGGAGGGGATAGAGGGGAAAACATTCAGTACTTC. It codes for CASSLGGDRGENIQYF.

This clone has a single count. The chain has TRBV5-1 and TRBJ2-5, with D perhaps matching TRBD2 (6 bases). This CDR3 spans 15 amino acids. Looked up from germline, CDR1 is SGHRS and CDR2 is YFSETQ. V was pared by 0 bases and J by 1 base, with 10 bases between. CDR3 loop: CASSLATGSQETQYF. CDR3 nucleotides: TGCGCCAGCAGCTTGGCCACCGGGAGCCAAGAGACCCAGTACTTC.

The rearrangement links TRBV15 to TRBJ1-5, with 7 bases matching TRBD1. Germline-derived CDR1 and CDR2 are LNHNV and YYDKDF (reference sequence). After removal of 3 bases from V and 4 bases from J, the junction contained 3 bases not matched to a gene. CDR3 length: 14 residues. The DNA for the CDR3 is TGTGCCACCAGCAGCCCGGGACAGAATCAGCCCCAGCATTTT. The encoded protein is CATSSPGQNQPQHF.

CDR3 in DNA: TGCGCCAGCAGCTTGTCATTTTCCCAGGGTGATGAAAAACTGTTTTTT. It yields the protein CASSLSFSQGDEKLFF. This chain joins TRBV5-1 and TRBJ1-4; the D gene is possibly TRBD1 (5 bases). In germline, CDR1 is SGHRS, CDR2 YFSETQ. Between the trimmed V and J ends, which lost 1 base and 6 bases, there was a span of 16 bases. The CDR3 has 16 amino acids.

This rearrangement joins TRBV7-9 to TRBJ2-2; D might be TRBD1 (6 bases). CDR1 and CDR2 (germline): SEHNR, FQNEAQ (reference sequence). The CDR3 length is 15 residues. The germline V and J ends were trimmed by 5 bases and 6 bases, with 16 bases remaining between them. CDR3 sequence reads: CASSRSTGSAGELFF. The CDR3 region has the DNA TGTGCCAGCAGCCGCTCGACAGGATCTGCCGGGGAGCTGTTTTTT.

The chain has TRBV24-1 and TRBJ2-3; the match to TRBD2 covers 11 bases. Germline lookup yields CDR1 KGHDR and CDR2 SFDVKD. J was trimmed by 3 bases and V by 3 bases; bases with no gene match: 7. This CDR3 has 17 amino acids. The CDR3 is CATSDLRTSGSTDTQYF. The CDR3 bases are TGTGCCACCAGTGATCTCCGGACTAGCGGGTCTACAGATACGCAGTATTTT.

The rearrangement joins TRBV4-3 to TRBJ2-1; D uncertain. The germline V gene has CDR1 LGHNA and CDR2 YSLEER. The CDR3 is 14 residues long. The V and J ends lost 0 bases and 2 bases respectively, with 5 bases between them. CDR3 loop: CASSQETAYNEQFF. DNA for the CDR3: TGCGCCAGCAGCCAAGAGACTGCCTACAATGAGCAGTTCTTC.